The clone carrying this T cell receptor beta chain was counted between two and nine times. Its antigen is not known. This sample was taken from a study of TIL therapy for anti-PD-1-resistant metastatic lung cancer. As for the study in general: Median tumor PD-L1 proportion score was under 6.5%. Half of patients were current or former smokers.

Indicated time point: pre-treatment sample, taken before nivolumab and TIL therapy. Most excised metastases sampled were pleural nodules or supraclavicular lymph nodes. Study results and caveats: Many TIL product clones were absent from baseline tumor, suggesting clonal contraction. TIL cultures after expansion showed higher clonality and lower diversity than baseline tumor (median roughly 6% vs 31%).

This was the immunoSEQ v3 assay. Sequenced by immunoSEQ multiplex PCR; TCRdb stores in-frame clones only, minus some. The sample records over 10,000 clones, roughly three fifths being singletons. The TCR was taken from a woman aged 30-85 years with non-small cell lung cancer. Sample: tumor tissue, taken at baseline.

In DNA form, the CDR3 reads TGTGCCAGCAGCTTAGGCCCCACAGATACGCAGTATTTT. Translating gives CASSLGPTDTQYF. This chain links TRBV7-7 with TRBJ2-3; D is undetermined. V lost 1 base and J 2 bases, leaving 4 bases between the germline ends. The CDR3 extends over 13 amino acids. CDR1 and CDR2 from the germline V gene are SSHAT and FNYEAQ (reference sequence).